This T cell receptor (beta chain) is from a study of neoadjuvant anti-PD-1 for oral cavity cancer (TCRdb year 2021). Looking at the study overall: Patients mostly received three to four biweekly doses of nivolumab at 3 mg/kg before curative-intent surgical resection. For patients who did not progress, a fourth nivolumab dose was given around day 43, followed by definitive surgical resection on days 50-56. There were some 13 patients in the parent correlative cohort, and the response rate was more than 25%. Responders were defined as patients with complete response, partial response or stable disease by RECIST 1.1; non-responders were defined as patients with progression.

This clone was observed a few times. No antigen is known for it. Per-base qualities were not stored, and no clone one base away is much larger. Germline trimming: 4 bases from V, 5 bases from J; junction bases outside gene matches: 8. CDR1 and CDR2 are read off the germline V gene as SGHDT and YYEEEE. The CDR3 sequence holds 16 residues, the cysteine and phenylalanine included. The entry retains the CDR3 DNA only, 48 bases that are in frame from base 1. What this sample's time point label stands for: after neoadjuvant nivolumab, at surgical resection. Patients had been newly diagnosed with stage II-IVA oral cavity squamous cell carcinoma, and no prior systemic or radiation treatment had been given to the patients. The cohort was composed of patients with HPV-negative, locally advanced oral cavity squamous cell carcinoma. The samples were obtained from a longitudinal correlative study of a single-arm phase II trial testing neoadjuvant nivolumab in oral cavity squamous cell carcinoma. Subject-matched pre- and post-treatment PBMCs and tumors from three responders and three non-responders underwent genomic DNA-based TCRbeta sequencing. Genomic DNA was isolated from tumor tissue using the Maxwell RSC DNA from Tissue kit.

Paper-wide results and their limitations: The TCR analyses had only a few patients in each response group, and the authors called for validation in larger cohorts. Greater tumor shrinkage was correlated with larger post-treatment sizes of preexisting intratumoral clones, suggesting that expansion of preexisting clones contributed to response. Higher pretreatment blood Treg/Th17 ratios correlated with both higher pretreatment blood TCRbeta clonality and lower post-treatment tumor TCRbeta clonality.

For survey sequencing, tumor libraries mostly used approximately 4.6 ug of input genomic DNA, with two replicates for each sample. The immunoSEQ hsTCRbeta kit was used to prepare TCRbeta libraries according to the manufacturer's instructions. The finished libraries were brought together in one pool at approximately 3 nM, which was then read using an Illumina NovaSeq 6000 S4 flow cell. Regarding the original processing steps: Raw data preprocessing and quality control were performed with the immunoSEQ Analyzer. The analysis was restricted to productive rearrangements, with each unique CDR3 amino acid sequence defining a clonotype. Repertoire clonality was estimated as the Gini-Simpson index, computed with the R package tcR. Student's t test was used to compare Gini indices, while Pearson correlation assessed associations with tumor size change. TCRdb holds this immuneACCESS table with in-frame rearrangements only. Some clones are missing; in checked studies, unresolved V genes explain under half, and the rest has no known cause. V and J calls and clone size are those listed in that table; D and trimming were worked out from the DNA. The sample table lists about 23,000 clones, 20% to 30% of them with a count of one. The ten top clones hold about 16% of the sample.

The sequenced sample was tumor tissue, obtained after nivolumab (anti-PD-1) treatment. The receptor's source is a person aged 35 to 85 with oral cavity squamous cell carcinoma. The V gene is TRBV5-6 and the J gene is TRBJ1-4, and 10 bases in between align with TRBD1. At the DNA level, the sequence is TGTGCCAGCAGCCACGGACAGGGGGGAGGAAATGAAAAACTGTTTTTT. Translation gives CASSHGQGGGNEKLFF.